A single sample is the source of the 2 T cell receptor beta chains below, sequenced in a study of monozygotic twins with inflammatory bowel disease (dated by TCRdb to about 2019). Library generation was performed with 5' RACE. The sample was run on an Illumina HiSeq 2500. Through TCRdb reprocessing, the reads give one entry per CDR3 protein sequence; DNA is omitted. The sample table includes some 160,000 distinct CDR3 sequences. Less than 8% of the sample is in the top ten clones. Material: blood. These receptors all stem from a human donor with ulcerative colitis or Crohn's disease, or a healthy co-twin of an affected twin (not recorded which).

The gene calls are TRBV20-1 and TRBJ1-5; no DNA is available, so the TRBD1 call from TCRdb remains unchecked. The CDR3 sequence is 13 residues long. Germline V gives CDR1 DFQATT, CDR2 SNEGSKA (reference sequence). This CDR3 reads CSVEKGTNQPQHF.

The chain has TRBV6-4 and TRBJ1-2; TCRdb indicates TRBD1, and absent DNA this call remains unverified. Germline assignment: CDR1 MRHNA and CDR2 SNTAGT. This CDR3 has 13 residues. The CDR3 here is CASSDGQGRGYTF.